The present T cell receptor beta chain was sequenced within a study of radiotherapy plus CTLA-4 blockade in lung cancer. Study summary: Disease control was present in roughly 29% of patients, and objective responses in less than 20%.

Here immunoSEQ multiplex PCR was the method, and the copy in TCRdb shows in-frame clones only, minus some. The sample lists around 130,000 clones; about 87% were seen once. Focal radiation was given together with CTLA-4 blockade (ipilimumab) to patients with chemo-refractory metastatic non-small-cell lung cancer. Remarks on this clone: The antigen is undetermined.

Study-wide results and caveats: According to reports, early shifts in blood T cell clones, alongside interferon-beta, forecast response most accurately. Expansion in blood of tumor-derived TCR clones was seen after radiotherapy plus ipilimumab.

This TCR was sampled from a human donor with non-small cell lung cancer that progressed on radiotherapy plus ipilimumab. Here the sequenced sample was peripheral blood, taken from a patient treated with radiotherapy plus ipilimumab.

CDR3 bases: TGTGCCAGCAGCTTGCGGGGACGGCTCTATGGCTACACCTTC. Translation: CASSLRGRLYGYTF. This sequence joins TRBV7-9 and TRBJ1-2; D is perhaps TRBD1 (5 bases). V shed 3 bases and J shed 4 bases, with 12 bases lying between them. CDR1 is SEHNR and CDR2 is FQNEAQ in the germline V gene (reference sequence). The CDR3 contains 14 residues.